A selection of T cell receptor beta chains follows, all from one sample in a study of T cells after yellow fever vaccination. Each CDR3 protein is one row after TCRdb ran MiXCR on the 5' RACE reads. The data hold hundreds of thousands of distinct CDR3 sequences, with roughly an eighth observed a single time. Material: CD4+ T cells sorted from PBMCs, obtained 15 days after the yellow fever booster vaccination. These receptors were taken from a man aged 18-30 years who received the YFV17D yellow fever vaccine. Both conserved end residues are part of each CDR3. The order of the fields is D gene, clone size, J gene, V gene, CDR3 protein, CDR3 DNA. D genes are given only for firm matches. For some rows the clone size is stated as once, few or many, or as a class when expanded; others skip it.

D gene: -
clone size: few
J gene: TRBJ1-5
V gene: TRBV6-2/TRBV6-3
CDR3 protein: CASSYLGEGQPQHF
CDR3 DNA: TGTGCCAGCAGTTACCTCGGGGAAGGACAGCCCCAGCATTTT

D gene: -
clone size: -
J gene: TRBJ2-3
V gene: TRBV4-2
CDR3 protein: CASSQDFLAETTDTQYF
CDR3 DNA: TGTGCCAGCAGCCAAGACTTCCTAGCCGAAACCACAGATACGCAGTATTTT

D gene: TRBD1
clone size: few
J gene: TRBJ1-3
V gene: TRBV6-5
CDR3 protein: CASSPGTGISGNTIYF
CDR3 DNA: TGTGCCAGCAGTCCCGGGACAGGTATCTCTGGAAACACCATATATTTT

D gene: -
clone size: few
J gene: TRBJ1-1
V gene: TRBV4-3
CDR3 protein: CASSQESDTEAFF
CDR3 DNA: TGCGCCAGCAGCCAAGAGTCGGACACTGAAGCTTTCTTT

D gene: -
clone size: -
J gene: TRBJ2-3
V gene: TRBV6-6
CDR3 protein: CASSYSLDPQYF
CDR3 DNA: TGTGCCAGCAGTTACTCGTTGGATCCGCAGTATTTT

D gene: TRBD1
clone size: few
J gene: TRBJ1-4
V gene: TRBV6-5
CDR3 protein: CARQDRGVNEKLFF
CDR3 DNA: TGTGCCAGACAGGACAGGGGAGTAAATGAAAAACTGTTTTTT

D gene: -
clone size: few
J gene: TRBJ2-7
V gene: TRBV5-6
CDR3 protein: CASIPRGQFYYEQYF
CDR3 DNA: TGTGCCAGCATCCCTCGTGGACAGTTCTACTACGAGCAGTACTTC

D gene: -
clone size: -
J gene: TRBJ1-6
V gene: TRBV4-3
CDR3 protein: CASSQGPLHSSYNSPLHF
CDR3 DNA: TGCGCCAGCAGCCAGGGGCCGCTGCATAGCTCCTATAATTCACCCCTCCACTTT

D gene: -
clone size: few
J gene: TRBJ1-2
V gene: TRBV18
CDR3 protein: CASSPVDRDSYGYTF
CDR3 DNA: TGTGCCAGCTCACCCGTGGACCGGGATTCCTATGGCTACACCTTC

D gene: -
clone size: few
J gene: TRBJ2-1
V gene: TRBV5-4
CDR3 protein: CASSRLTGAHTNEQFF
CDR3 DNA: TGTGCCAGCAGCCGTCTAACGGGGGCGCATACTAATGAGCAGTTCTTC

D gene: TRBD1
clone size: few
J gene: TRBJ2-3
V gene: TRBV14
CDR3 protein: CASSLDSGTGKRDTQYF
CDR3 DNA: TGTGCCAGCAGCCTAGATTCCGGGACAGGGAAAAGGGATACGCAGTATTTT

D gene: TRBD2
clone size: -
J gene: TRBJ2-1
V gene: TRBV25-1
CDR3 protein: CASSGTSGGYNEQFF
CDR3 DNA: TGTGCCAGCAGTGGTACTAGCGGGGGGTACAATGAGCAGTTCTTC

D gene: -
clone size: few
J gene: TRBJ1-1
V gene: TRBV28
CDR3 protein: CASSEWPNTEAFF
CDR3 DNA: TGTGCCAGCAGTGAATGGCCAAACACTGAAGCTTTCTTT

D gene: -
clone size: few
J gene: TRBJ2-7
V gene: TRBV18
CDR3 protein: CASSPFSQAYEQYF
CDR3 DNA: TGTGCCAGCTCACCATTTTCACAAGCCTACGAGCAGTACTTC

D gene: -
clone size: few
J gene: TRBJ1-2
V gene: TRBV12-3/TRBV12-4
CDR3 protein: CASSRPGRADGYTF
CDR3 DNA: TGTGCCAGCAGCCGCCCGGGGAGAGCAGATGGCTACACCTTC

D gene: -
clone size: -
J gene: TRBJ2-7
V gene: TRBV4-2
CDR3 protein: CASSQVSLYEQYF
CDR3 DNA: TGTGCCAGCAGCCAAGTATCTCTCTACGAGCAGTACTTC